This is a list of T cell receptor beta chains from one sample in a study of long-term antiretroviral therapy in people with HIV. Using immunoSEQ multiplex PCR, the repertoire was profiled, and TCRdb retains in-frame clones only, with some absent. The sample consists of approximately 17,000 clones, approximately 80% of them appearing once. The sample was unsorted PBMCs, taken approximately 3.4 years after starting antiretroviral therapy. Every receptor here comes from a woman in her thirties or forties with HIV. Each CDR3 is given with its conserved first and last residue. The D gene is left open where the match is weak. The size entry is marked missing in some rows and otherwise reads once, few, many or a size class.

>.|TRBJ2-4|TRBV7-8|.
TGTGCCAGCAGTCGGGGACTCCTCCCGGTTCAGTACTTC
CASSRGLLPVQYF
>.|TRBJ2-7|TRBV5-1|.
TGCGCCAGCAGCTCCACAGAATACGAGCAGTACTTC
CASSSTEYEQYF
>TRBD1|TRBJ1-1|TRBV18|few
TGTGCCAGCTCACCAAGAGAGGGGGCATGGTACACTGAAGCTTTCTTT
CASSPREGAWYTEAFF
>.|TRBJ1-2|TRBV27|.
TGTGCCAGCAGTCTCAGGGATGGGTATGGCTACACCTTC
CASSLRDGYGYTF
>TRBD2|TRBJ2-5|TRBV6-1|.
TGTGCCGTCGGTAGCGGGGGGAAAGAGACCCAGTACTTC
CAVGSGGKETQYF
>.|TRBJ2-2|TRBV27|.
TGTGCCAGCAGCCAACGACGTCGTTCCGCGACAGTAGCGAACACCGGGGAGCTGTTTTTT
CASSQRRRSATVANTGELFF
>TRBD2|TRBJ2-2|TRBV4-1|.
TGCGCCAGCAGCCACCCCCGCCCGTCTGCGACTAGCGGTAGGGCCGGGGAGCTGTTTTTT
CASSHPRPSATSGRAGELFF
>.|TRBJ1-4|TRBV7-2|.
TGTGCCAGCAGCTTTGGGCGGGCGATGAATGAAAAACTGTTTTTT
CASSFGRAMNEKLFF
>.|TRBJ1-2|TRBV30|.
TGTGCCTGGAGTGTGGGGGCGCGGGGCTATGGCTACACCTTC
CAWSVGARGYGYTF
>.|TRBJ2-5|TRBV27|.
TGTGCCAGCAGAAGGGGATCACAAGGGGGGACCCAGTACTTC
CASRRGSQGGTQYF
>.|TRBJ1-1|TRBV13|.
TGTGCCAGCAGCTTAGGACAGGGTAGCACTGAAGCTTTCTTT
CASSLGQGSTEAFF